The 18 T cell receptor beta chains below all came from one sample that was sequenced in a study of identical twins. Using its own MiXCR run on the 5' RACE reads, TCRdb lists one record per CDR3 protein. The profile shows around 570,000 distinct CDR3 sequences, approximately 9.6% of them singletons. The sample was also linked to a second study, of yellow fever vaccine responses in identical twins.

Input material: PBMCs. These receptors were collected from a woman between 18 and 30 years old in good health.

This clonotype was picked up many times. This rearrangement joins TRBV7-9 to TRBJ2-1; TRBD2 matches at 12 bases. V lost 1 base, J lost 8 bases, and 3 bases stayed unmatched. Germline CDR1 reads SEHNR; CDR2 reads FQNEAQ (reference sequence). The CDR3 runs to 15 residues. CDR3 sequence (DNA): TGTGCCAGCAGCTTAGGGACTAGCGGGATGGATGAGCAGTTCTTC. Its protein is CASSLGTSGMDEQFF.

The gene calls are TRBV20-1 and TRBJ2-5, with 10 bases identical to TRBD2. V shed 6 bases, J shed 5 bases, and the junction held 9 bases outside the gene matches. Germline V CDR1 and CDR2: DFQATT, SNEGSKA (reference sequence). The CDR3 length is 14 residues. Here the CDR3 reads CSAKSGTSDETQYF. The CDR3, as DNA: TGCAGTGCAAAATCCGGGACTAGCGATGAGACCCAGTACTTC.

This sequence joins TRBV4-3 and TRBJ2-1; TRBD2 matches 7 bases. Germline values: CDR1 LGHNA, CDR2 YSLEER. Unmatched junction bases numbered 8, after V lost 2 bases and J lost 7 bases. This CDR3 comprises 15 residues. The CDR3 sequence is CASSQQQSGGNEQFF. The CDR3 nucleotides read TGCGCCAGCAGCCAACAGCAGTCGGGGGGAAATGAGCAGTTCTTC.

This clonotype was recorded a few times. This chain connects TRBV28 to TRBJ2-6, with a possible D match to TRBD1 (5 bases). The V and J ends lost 7 bases and 0 bases respectively, with 13 bases between them. This CDR3 is built from 16 residues. The germline V gene encodes CDR1 MDHEN and CDR2 SYDVKM. CDR3 in DNA: TGTGCCAGCATAGGTCATCAGGGCTCTGGGGCCAACGTCCTGACTTTC. It specifies CASIGHQGSGANVLTF.

There are many counts of this clonotype. The V call is TRBV5-1, the J call TRBJ2-1, with D unresolved. The CDR3 covers 14 residues. Germline CDR1 and CDR2: SGHRS and YFSETQ. V lost 4 bases and J lost 3, with 11 bases in between. The CDR3 loop is CASSPTLGYNEQFF. CDR3 bases: TGCGCCAGCAGCCCCACCCTAGGCTACAATGAGCAGTTCTTC. The full variable domain, its missing parts supplied by reference TRBV5-1 and TRBJ2-1, is KAGVTQTPRYLIKTRGQQVTLSCSPISGHRSVSWYQQTPGQGLQFLFEYFSETQRNKGNFPGRFSGRQFSNSRSEMNVSTLELGDSALYLCASSPTLGYNEQFFGPGTRLTVL.

This clonotype appeared a few times. This rearrangement joins TRBV13 to TRBJ1-2, with D unclear. V was clipped by 3 bases and J by 0 bases, with 11 bases between them. CDR1 is PRHDT and CDR2 is FYEKMQ in the germline V gene (reference sequence). There are 15 residues in the CDR3. The CDR3 region has the DNA TGTGCCAGCAGCTTGGCTGCCGGGGCTAACTATGGCTACACCTTC. This encodes CASSLAAGANYGYTF.

The chain couples TRBV15 to TRBJ2-7; a weak D match, TRBD2 (6 bases). The V end lost 3 bases, the J end lost 5 bases, and 17 bases lay between the germline ends. This CDR3 region has 15 residues. Germline assignment: CDR1 LNHNV and CDR2 YYDKDF (reference sequence). The CDR3 DNA is TGTGCCACCAGCAGGGAAGGGAAGCGGGCGGACGAGCAGTACTTC. As protein: CATSREGKRADEQYF.

This clonotype was seen a few times. J is TRBJ2-5 and V is TRBV5-1; 12 positions match TRBD2. The CDR3 is 17 amino acids. Losses at the gene ends were 4 bases for V and 5 bases for J; bases not matched to a gene: 12. Per the germline V gene, CDR1 is SGHRS and CDR2 is YFSETQ. The CDR3 loop is CASSLNLAGGPVETQYF. DNA of the CDR3: TGCGCCAGCAGCCTAAACCTAGCGGGGGGGCCGGTGGAGACCCAGTACTTC. The whole variable domain, remainder taken from reference TRBV5-1 and TRBJ2-5, is KAGVTQTPRYLIKTRGQQVTLSCSPISGHRSVSWYQQTPGQGLQFLFEYFSETQRNKGNFPGRFSGRQFSNSRSEMNVSTLELGDSALYLCASSLNLAGGPVETQYFGPGTRLLVL.

This clonotype was counted only a few times. The chain joins TRBV29-1 to TRBJ1-3; 8 nucleotides agree with TRBD1. Unmatched junction bases numbered 2, after V lost 2 bases and J lost 2 bases. The CDR3 consists of 14 residues. Germline V CDR1 and CDR2: SQVTM, ANQGSEA. The CDR3 nucleotides read TGCAGCGTTGAACGGACAGGGACTGGAAACACCATATATTTT. Encoded protein: CSVERTGTGNTIYF.

This clonotype was observed many times. The gene calls are TRBV7-2 and TRBJ2-3; possible D gene TRBD2, 7 bases. Trimming pared 5 bases from V and 2 bases from J, leaving 14 bases between. The CDR3 extends over 15 amino acids. Germline V gene sequence: CDR1 SGHTA, CDR2 FQGNSA. The chain's CDR3 is CASSHGGQFTDTQYF. For the CDR3, the DNA is TGTGCCAGCAGCCACGGGGGGCAATTCACAGATACGCAGTATTTT. The full variable domain, with the rest looked up from reference TRBV7-2 and TRBJ2-3, is GAGVSQSPSNKVTEKGKDVELRCDPISGHTALYWYRQSLGQGLEFLIYFQGNSAPDKSGLPSDRFSAERTGGSVSTLTIQRTQQEDSAVYLCASSHGGQFTDTQYFGPGTRLTVL.

The chain combines TRBV3-1 with TRBJ2-7; D unresolved. CDR1 is LGHDT and CDR2 is YNNKEL in the germline V gene (reference sequence). CDR3 length: 14 amino acids. Trimming left V 1 base short and J 3 bases short, with 10 bases between. The CDR3 is CASSQVPTVYEQYF. The CDR3 DNA follows: TGTGCCAGCAGCCAAGTCCCAACTGTCTACGAGCAGTACTTC.

Ten or more counts support this clonotype. Here the CDR3 DNA reads TGCGCCAGCAGCCACCGACAGGGGAGCTCCTACGAGCAGTACTTC. This encodes CASSHRQGSSYEQYF. This chain joins TRBV4-1 and TRBJ2-7; 8 nucleotides match TRBD1. The junction had 4 bases not matched to a gene; V was cut back by 3 bases and J by 0 bases. The germline V gene has CDR1 MGHRA and CDR2 YSYEKL. The CDR3 loop spans 15 amino acids.

The chain recombines TRBV29-1 with TRBJ2-3; possibly TRBD2 for D (5 bases). The CDR3 extends over 15 amino acids. Germline CDR1 SQVTM, CDR2 ANQGSEA. Deletions cut 2 bases from V and 11 bases from J, with 23 bases between. CDR3 DNA sequence: TGCAGCGTTGAACACCCTCACCCTGACCCCGAGGGGCAGTATTTT. Translating it yields CSVEHPHPDPEGQYF.

This clonotype was seen a handful of times. The rearrangement uses TRBV7-2 and TRBJ2-7, with 12 bases aligning to TRBD2. The trim removed 5 bases at V and 3 bases at J, leaving 5 bases unmatched. The germline gives CDR1 SGHTA, CDR2 FQGNSA. The CDR3 sequence is 15 residues long. CDR3 bases: TGTGCCAGCAGCAAACTAGCGGGAGGAGGCTACGAGCAGTACTTC. Protein sequence: CASSKLAGGGYEQYF.

The J gene is TRBJ2-4, the V gene TRBV20-1, with 12 nucleotides matching TRBD1. Germline V gene data show CDR1 as DFQATT and CDR2 as SNEGSKA (reference sequence). J lost 0 bases, V lost 7 bases, and 10 bases had no gene match. The CDR3 has 17 residues. This chain's CDR3 is CSGVGTGGHEAKNIQYF. The CDR3 nucleotides read TGCAGTGGAGTCGGGACAGGGGGCCATGAAGCCAAAAACATTCAGTACTTC.

This clonotype has a handful of counts. The chain joins TRBV9 to TRBJ2-2, with D possibly being TRBD1 or TRBD2 (5 bases each). V dropped 7 bases and J dropped 6 bases, with 13 bases sitting between them. Germline CDR1 SGDLS, CDR2 YYNGEE. The CDR3 spans 13 residues. The CDR3 here is CASERGQAGELFF. The DNA of the CDR3 is TGTGCCAGCGAGAGGGGTCAAGCCGGGGAGCTGTTTTTT.

At least ten counts were recorded for this clonotype. The chain combines TRBV5-6 with TRBJ1-1; D unclear. CDR3 size: 15 residues. The ends were cut back, 4 bases at V and 0 bases at J, with 13 bases in the middle. Germline assignment: CDR1 SGHDT and CDR2 YYEEEE. DNA of the CDR3: TGTGCCAGCAGCCAGCAAGGGTCGGTGAACACTGAAGCTTTCTTT. This codes for CASSQQGSVNTEAFF.

Remarks on this clonotype: One end of the junction fails to match germline, which may point to a read error. V is TRBV7-2 and J is TRBJ2-2, with unresolved D. Per the germline V gene, CDR1 is SGHTA and CDR2 is FQGNSA. This CDR3 is built from 13 residues. CDR3 region: CASSLGVSGQLFF. In nucleotides, the CDR3 is TGTGCCAGCAGCTTAGGGGTGTCCGGGCAGCTGTTTTTT. Based on the CDR3 plus reference TRBV7-2 and TRBJ2-2, the full variable domain is GAGVSQSPSNKVTEKGKDVELRCDPISGHTALYWYRQSLGQGLEFLIYFQGNSAPDKSGLPSDRFSAERTGGSVSTLTIQRTQQEDSAVYLCASSLGVSGQLFFGEGSRLTVL.